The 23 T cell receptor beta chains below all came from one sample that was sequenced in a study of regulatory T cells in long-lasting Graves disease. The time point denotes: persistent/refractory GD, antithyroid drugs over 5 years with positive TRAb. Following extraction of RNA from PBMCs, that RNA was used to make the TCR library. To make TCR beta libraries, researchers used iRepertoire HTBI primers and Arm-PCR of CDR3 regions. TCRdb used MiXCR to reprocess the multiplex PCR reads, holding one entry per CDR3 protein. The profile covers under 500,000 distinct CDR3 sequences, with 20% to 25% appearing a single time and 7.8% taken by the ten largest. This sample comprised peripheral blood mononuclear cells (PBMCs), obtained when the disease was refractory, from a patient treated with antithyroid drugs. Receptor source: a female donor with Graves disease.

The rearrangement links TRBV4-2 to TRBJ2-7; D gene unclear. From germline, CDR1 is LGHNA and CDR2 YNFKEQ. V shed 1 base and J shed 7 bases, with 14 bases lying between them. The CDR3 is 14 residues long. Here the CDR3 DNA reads TGTGCCAGCAGCCAAGGGACCGATCTTGGAGAGCAGTACTTC. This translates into CASSQGTDLGEQYF.

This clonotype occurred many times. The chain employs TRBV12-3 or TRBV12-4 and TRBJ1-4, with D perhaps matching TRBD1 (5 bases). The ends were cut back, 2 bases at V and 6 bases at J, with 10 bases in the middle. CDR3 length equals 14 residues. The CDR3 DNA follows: TGTGCCAGCAGTTTATCAGGAGGGGATGAAAAACTGTTTTTT. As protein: CASSLSGGDEKLFF.

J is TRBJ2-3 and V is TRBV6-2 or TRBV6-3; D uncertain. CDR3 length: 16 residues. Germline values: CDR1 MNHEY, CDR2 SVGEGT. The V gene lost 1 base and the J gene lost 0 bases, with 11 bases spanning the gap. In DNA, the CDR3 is TGTGCCAGCAGTTACTGGTTTGACTCTAGCACAGATACGCAGTATTTT. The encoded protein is CASSYWFDSSTDTQYF.

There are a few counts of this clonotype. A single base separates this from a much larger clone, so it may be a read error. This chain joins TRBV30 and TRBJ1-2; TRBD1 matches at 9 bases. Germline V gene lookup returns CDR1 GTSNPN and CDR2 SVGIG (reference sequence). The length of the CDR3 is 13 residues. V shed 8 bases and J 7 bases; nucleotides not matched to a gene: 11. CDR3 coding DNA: TGTGCCCGGAAACCGGGACAGGGAGGTGGCTACACCTTC. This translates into CARKPGQGGGYTF.

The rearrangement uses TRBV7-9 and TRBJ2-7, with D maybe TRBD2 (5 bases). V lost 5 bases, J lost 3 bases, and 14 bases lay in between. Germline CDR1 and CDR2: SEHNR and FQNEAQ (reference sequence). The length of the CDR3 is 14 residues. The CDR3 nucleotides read TGTGCCAGCAGCCCTCGGGAACGGGACTACGAGCAGTACTTC. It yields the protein CASSPRERDYEQYF.

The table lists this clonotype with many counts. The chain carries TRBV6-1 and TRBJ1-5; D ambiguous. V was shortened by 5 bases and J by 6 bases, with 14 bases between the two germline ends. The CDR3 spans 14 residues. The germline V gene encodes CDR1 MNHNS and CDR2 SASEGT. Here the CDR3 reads CASSKVNEGQPQHF. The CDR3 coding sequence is TGTGCCAGCAGTAAGGTCAACGAGGGTCAGCCCCAGCATTTT.

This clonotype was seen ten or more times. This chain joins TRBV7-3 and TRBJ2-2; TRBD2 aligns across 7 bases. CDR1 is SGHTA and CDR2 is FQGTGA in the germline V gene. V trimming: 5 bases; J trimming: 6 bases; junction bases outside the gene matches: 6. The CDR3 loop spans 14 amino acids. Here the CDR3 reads CASSQTRGAGELFF. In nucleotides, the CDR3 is TGTGCCAGCAGCCAAACACGGGGGGCCGGGGAGCTGTTTTTT. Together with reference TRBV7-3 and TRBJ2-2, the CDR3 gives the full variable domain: GAGVSQTPSNKVTEKGKYVELRCDPISGHTALYWYRQSLGQGPEFLIYFQGTGAADDSGLPNDRFFAVRPEGSVSTLKIQRTERGDSAVYLCASSQTRGAGELFFGEGSRLTVL.

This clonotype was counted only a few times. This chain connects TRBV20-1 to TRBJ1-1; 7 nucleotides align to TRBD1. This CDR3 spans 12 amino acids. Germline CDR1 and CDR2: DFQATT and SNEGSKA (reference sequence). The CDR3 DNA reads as TGCAGGACCAACAGGGGTTACACTGAAGCTTTCTTT. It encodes CRTNRGYTEAFF.

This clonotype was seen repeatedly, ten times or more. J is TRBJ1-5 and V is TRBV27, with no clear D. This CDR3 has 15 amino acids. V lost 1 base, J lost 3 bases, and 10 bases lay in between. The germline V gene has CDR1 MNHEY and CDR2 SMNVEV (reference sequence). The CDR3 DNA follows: TGTGCCAGCAGTTTATGGTCAGACACCAATCAGCCCCAGCATTTT. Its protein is CASSLWSDTNQPQHF.

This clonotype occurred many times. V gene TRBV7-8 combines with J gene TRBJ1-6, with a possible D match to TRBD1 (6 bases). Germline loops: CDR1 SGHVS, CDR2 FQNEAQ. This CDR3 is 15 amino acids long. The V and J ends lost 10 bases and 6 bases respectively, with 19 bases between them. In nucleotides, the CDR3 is TGTGCCACCACGGACAGCATCGGAACTAATTCACCCCTCCACTTT. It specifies CATTDSIGTNSPLHF.

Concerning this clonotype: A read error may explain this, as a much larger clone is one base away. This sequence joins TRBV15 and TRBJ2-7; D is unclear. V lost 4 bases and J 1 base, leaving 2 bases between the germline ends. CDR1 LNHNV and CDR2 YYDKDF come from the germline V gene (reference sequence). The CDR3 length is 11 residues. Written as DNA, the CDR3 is TGTGCCACCAGCACTTCCTACGAGCAGTACTTC. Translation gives CATSTSYEQYF.

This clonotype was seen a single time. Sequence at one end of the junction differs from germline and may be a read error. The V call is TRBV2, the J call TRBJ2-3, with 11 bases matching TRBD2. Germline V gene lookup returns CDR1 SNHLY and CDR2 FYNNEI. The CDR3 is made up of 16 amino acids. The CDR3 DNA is TGTGCCAGCACTGAACGGGCTAGCGGGAGGACAGATACGCAGTATTTT. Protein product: CASTERASGRTDTQYF.

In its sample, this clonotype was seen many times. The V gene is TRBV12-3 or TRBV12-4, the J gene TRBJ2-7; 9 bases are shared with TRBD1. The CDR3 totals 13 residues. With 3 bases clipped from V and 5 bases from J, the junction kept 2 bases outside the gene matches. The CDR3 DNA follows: TGTGCCAGCAGTTTCGGGACAGGGAACGAGCAGTACTTC. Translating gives CASSFGTGNEQYF.

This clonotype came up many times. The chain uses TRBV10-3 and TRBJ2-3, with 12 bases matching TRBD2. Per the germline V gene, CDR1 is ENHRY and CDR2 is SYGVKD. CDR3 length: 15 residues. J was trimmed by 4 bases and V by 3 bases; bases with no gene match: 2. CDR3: CAISDASGGADTQYF. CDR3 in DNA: TGTGCCATCAGTGATGCTAGCGGGGGGGCAGATACGCAGTATTTT.

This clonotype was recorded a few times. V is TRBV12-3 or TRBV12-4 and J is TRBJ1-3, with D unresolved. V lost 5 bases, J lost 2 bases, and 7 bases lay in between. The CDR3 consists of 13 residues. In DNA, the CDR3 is TGTGCCAGCAGTCAGAACGCTGGAAACACCATATATTTT. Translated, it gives CASSQNAGNTIYF.

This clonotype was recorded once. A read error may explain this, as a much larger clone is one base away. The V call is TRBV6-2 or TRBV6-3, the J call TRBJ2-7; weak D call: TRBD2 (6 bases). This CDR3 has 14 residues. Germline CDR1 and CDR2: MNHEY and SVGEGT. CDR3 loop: CASSLTGRFDEQHF. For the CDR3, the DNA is TGTGCCAGCAGTCTAACGGGGAGGTTCGACGAGCAGCACTTC.

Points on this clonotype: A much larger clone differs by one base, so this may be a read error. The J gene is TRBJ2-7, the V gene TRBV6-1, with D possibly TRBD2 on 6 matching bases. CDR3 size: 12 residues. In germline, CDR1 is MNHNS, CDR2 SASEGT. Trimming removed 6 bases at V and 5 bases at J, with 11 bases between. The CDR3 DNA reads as TGTGCCAGCAGGGCGGGGTGGGACGAGCAGTACTTC. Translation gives CASRAGWDEQYF.

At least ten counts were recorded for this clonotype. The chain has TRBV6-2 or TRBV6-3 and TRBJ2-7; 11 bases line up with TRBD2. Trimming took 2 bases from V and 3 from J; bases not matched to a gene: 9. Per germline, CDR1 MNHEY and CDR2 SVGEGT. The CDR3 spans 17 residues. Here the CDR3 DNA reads TGTGCCAGCAGTTACCCTTTAACTAGCGGGAGCTTCTACGAGCAGTACTTC. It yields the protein CASSYPLTSGSFYEQYF.

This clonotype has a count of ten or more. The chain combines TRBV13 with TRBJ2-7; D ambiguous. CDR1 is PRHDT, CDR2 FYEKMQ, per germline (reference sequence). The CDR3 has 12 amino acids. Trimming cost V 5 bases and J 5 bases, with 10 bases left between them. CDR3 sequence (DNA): TGTGCCAGCAGCCTTGACTTGAACGAGCAGTACTTC. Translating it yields CASSLDLNEQYF.

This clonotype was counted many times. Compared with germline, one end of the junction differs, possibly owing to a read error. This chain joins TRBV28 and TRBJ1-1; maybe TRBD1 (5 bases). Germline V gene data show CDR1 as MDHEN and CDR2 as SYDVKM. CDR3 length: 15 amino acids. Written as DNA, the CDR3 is TGTGCCAGGAGTTTACGGGGCTTTGGGCACACTGAAGCTTTCTTT. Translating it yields CARSLRGFGHTEAFF.

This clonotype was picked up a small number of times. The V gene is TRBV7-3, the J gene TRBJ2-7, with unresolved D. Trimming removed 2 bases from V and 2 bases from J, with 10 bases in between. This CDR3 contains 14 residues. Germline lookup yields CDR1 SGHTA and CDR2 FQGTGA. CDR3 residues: CASSLSVGTYEQYF. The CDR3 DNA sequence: TGTGCCAGCAGCTTATCCGTCGGTACCTACGAGCAGTACTTC.

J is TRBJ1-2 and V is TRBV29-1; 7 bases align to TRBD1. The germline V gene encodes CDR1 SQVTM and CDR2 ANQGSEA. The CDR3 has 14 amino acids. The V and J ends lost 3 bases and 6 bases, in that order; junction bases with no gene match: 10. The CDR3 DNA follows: TGCAGCGTTGAGGGGCTGGACAGGAGGAATGGCTACACCTTC. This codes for CSVEGLDRRNGYTF.

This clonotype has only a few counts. The CDR3 DNA reads as TGTGCCAGCAGCTTGTGGCAGGGGATTATGTACACTGAAGCTTTCTTT. Protein product: CASSLWQGIMYTEAFF. This chain joins TRBV5-8 and TRBJ1-1; weak D call: TRBD1 (6 bases). The CDR3 covers 16 residues. From germline, CDR1 is SGHTS and CDR2 YDEGEE. The V end lost 1 base, the J end lost 3 bases, and 16 bases lay between the germline ends.